This TCR beta chain appears in the sequencing data of a study of CD8 T cells in ankylosing spondylitis. General study findings and limits: A motif of 8 or 9 highly homologous TCR beta variants was seen as apparently characteristic of ankylosing spondylitis blood. In reactive arthritis synovial fluid and blood, some motif variants had been reported before. Disease-linked clones displayed a CD8+ phenotype and appeared relatively rarely in peripheral blood. Significant enrichment of disease-linked clones was reportedly seen in matched ankylosing spondylitis synovial fluid.

The table lists this clonotype with a few counts. Its antigen is still unknown. TCRdb recomputed calls from the 5' RACE reads with MiXCR, one row per CDR3 protein. The sample consists of 250,000 or so distinct CDR3 sequences, under 30% of them appearing once. Germline V gives CDR1 DFQATT, CDR2 SNEGSKA (reference sequence). This CDR3 spans 13 amino acids. The trim removed 3 bases at V and 9 bases at J, leaving 7 bases unmatched. The chain employs TRBV20-1 and TRBJ2-7, with 11 positions matching TRBD1. The sequence was collected from a male donor with ankylosing spondylitis or in good health (not recorded which). Sequencing input: blood, either unsorted or a sorted T cell fraction (not recorded which). The CDR3 DNA sequence: TGCAGTGCTAGGGGACAGGGGGGGGTTGGGCAGTACTTC. It specifies CSARGQGGVGQYF.